A selection of T cell receptor beta chains follows, all from one sample in a study of blood T cell repertoires in COVID-19. Assay: immunoSEQ multiplex PCR; the TCRdb copy retains only in-frame clones and omits some. The sample holds 100,000 to 150,000 clones, about four fifths seen once. The sequenced sample was peripheral blood. Receptors were obtained from a woman aged 60 to 75 with acute or convalescent COVID-19. Both conserved end residues are part of each CDR3. Each record gives: clone size, D gene, J gene, V gene, CDR3 protein, CDR3 DNA. A D gene is named only where the DNA matches it firmly. The size entry is marked missing in some rows and otherwise reads once, few, many or a size class.

>-|TRBD1|TRBJ2-7|TRBV5-4
CASSLGVDRGNEQYF
TGTGCCAGCAGCTTGGGTGTGGACAGGGGGAACGAGCAGTACTTC
>few|-|TRBJ1-1|TRBV29-1
CSVRGGNTEAFF
TGCAGCGTTAGAGGGGGGAACACTGAAGCTTTCTTT
>-|TRBD1|TRBJ2-5|TRBV5-1
CASSFSPDRGETQYF
TGCGCCAGCAGTTTTTCTCCTGACAGGGGAGAGACCCAGTACTTC
>-|TRBD1|TRBJ2-1|TRBV19
CASSMGQGARNEQFF
TGTGCCAGTAGTATGGGACAGGGGGCTCGCAATGAGCAGTTCTTC
>once|-|TRBJ2-5|TRBV6-5
CASSYRQGQETQYF
TGTGCCAGCAGTTACCGGCAGGGGCAAGAGACCCAGTACTTC
>-|-|TRBJ2-1|TRBV10-3
CAIRVTAGDEQFF
TGTGCCATCAGGGTGACAGCAGGCGATGAGCAGTTCTTC
>-|TRBD1|TRBJ1-3|TRBV2
CASSVGQGAGNTIYF
TGTGCCAGCAGTGTGGGACAGGGAGCTGGAAACACCATATATTTT
>-|-|TRBJ2-2|TRBV24-1
CATSDSRRAVGPGELFF
TGTGCCACCAGTGATTCCCGGAGGGCAGTGGGTCCCGGGGAGCTGTTTTTT
>-|-|TRBJ1-6|TRBV2
CASTTQGTKSNSPLHF
TGTGCCAGCACCACCCAGGGGACGAAGAGTAATTCACCCCTCCACTTT
>-|-|TRBJ2-5|TRBV10-3
CAIRGGAGETQYF
TGTGCCATCCGTGGCGGGGCCGGAGAGACCCAGTACTTC
>-|-|TRBJ1-1|TRBV5-1
CASSGGGYAEAFF
TGCGCCAGCAGCGGAGGAGGGTACGCTGAAGCTTTCTTT
>-|TRBD1|TRBJ1-2|TRBV6-5
CASSSDRVVF
TGTGCCAGCAGTTCGGACAGGGTCGTCTTC
>-|TRBD1|TRBJ1-5|TRBV18
CASSPGQVGSNQPQHF
TGTGCCAGCTCTCCCGGACAGGTTGGAAGCAATCAGCCCCAGCATTTT
>-|TRBD1|TRBJ1-1|TRBV3-1/TRBV3-2
CASSQDLDRGLWNTEAFF
TGTGCCAGCAGCCAAGATTTGGACAGGGGGCTTTGGAACACTGAAGCTTTCTTT
>-|TRBD2|TRBJ2-2|TRBV12-3/TRBV12-4
CASRGGNTGELFF
TGTGCCAGCCGGGGGGGGAACACCGGGGAGCTGTTTTTT
>-|TRBD2|TRBJ2-2|TRBV5-1
CASIPSGVNTGELFF
TGCGCCAGCATCCCTAGCGGCGTGAACACCGGGGAGCTGTTTTTT
>-|TRBD1|TRBJ1-2|TRBV29-1
CSVDQGARRYGYTF
TGCAGCGTTGATCAGGGGGCGCGTCGGTATGGCTACACCTTC
>-|TRBD1|TRBJ2-7|TRBV5-4
CASSLQGAYYEQYF
TGTGCCAGCAGCCTCCAGGGGGCATACTACGAGCAGTACTTC
>-|-|TRBJ1-2|TRBV18
CASSPTGYDGGYTF
TGTGCCAGCTCACCAACAGGGTACGATGGTGGCTACACCTTC
>-|-|TRBJ1-5|TRBV18
CASSPLGLENQPQHF
TGTGCCAGCTCACCATTGGGGCTGGAAAATCAGCCCCAGCATTTT
>-|TRBD2|TRBJ2-5|TRBV5-4
CASSPPPGLAGRETQYF
TGTGCCAGCAGCCCCCCACCGGGACTAGCGGGGAGGGAGACCCAGTACTTC
>-|TRBD1|TRBJ1-5|TRBV19
CASSGTGSNQPQHF
TGTGCCAGTTCCGGGACAGGGAGCAATCAGCCCCAGCATTTT
>-|-|TRBJ1-5|TRBV19
CASSILGRGQPQHF
TGTGCCAGTAGTATCCTGGGCAGGGGCCAGCCCCAGCATTTT
>-|-|TRBJ1-6|TRBV11-2
CASIPDPGVSPLHF
TGTGCCAGCATACCTGATCCAGGGGTATCACCCCTCCACTTT
>-|-|TRBJ1-1|TRBV6-5
CASNRQGYEAFF
TGTGCCAGCAATAGGCAGGGGTATGAAGCTTTCTTT
>-|-|TRBJ1-1|TRBV30
CAWSNIAEAFF
TGTGCCTGGAGTAATATCGCTGAAGCTTTCTTT
>-|-|TRBJ2-3|TRBV6-1
CASSDPVKQYF
TGTGCCAGCAGTGACCCGGTTAAGCAGTATTTT
>-|-|TRBJ1-1|TRBV7-8
CASSLVALIVNTEAFF
TGTGCCAGCAGCTTAGTGGCCCTGATTGTGAACACTGAAGCTTTCTTT
>-|-|TRBJ2-3|TRBV29-1
CSDMSFISGTDTQYF
TGCAGCGATATGTCGTTTATCTCTGGCACAGATACGCAGTATTTT
>-|-|TRBJ1-1|TRBV15
CATSRGTSYTEAFF
TGTGCCACCAGCAGAGGGACTTCCTACACTGAAGCTTTCTTT
>-|TRBD1|TRBJ1-1|TRBV6-6
CATGTGGAGNTEAFF
TGTGCCACCGGGACAGGGGGCGCCGGGAACACTGAAGCTTTCTTT
>once|-|TRBJ1-3|TRBV7-2
CASSLGEGFSGNTIYF
TGTGCCAGCAGCTTGGGGGAGGGTTTTTCTGGAAACACCATATATTTT
>-|-|TRBJ2-1|TRBV7-6
CASSSYRNSYNEQFF
TGTGCCAGCAGCTCATACAGGAACTCCTACAATGAGCAGTTCTTC
>-|-|TRBJ1-5|TRBV6-5
CASRAGNQPQHF
TGTGCCAGCAGGGCCGGCAATCAGCCCCAGCATTTT
>-|-|TRBJ1-1|TRBV29-1
CSVEATGLGEAFF
TGCAGCGTTGAAGCAACGGGTTTAGGTGAAGCTTTCTTT